These 5 T cell receptor beta chains share one sample of origin, sequenced in a study of cytomegalovirus exposure and HLA in healthy donors. 60 Vbeta and 13 Jbeta primers were used in PCR. The data were produced by immunoSEQ multiplex PCR, yet TCRdb's version contains in-frame clones alone and is incomplete. The sample has approximately 180,000 clones, 55% to 75% seen once. Sample: PBMCs. These receptors were obtained from a human donor in good health.

In its sample, this clone was seen a few times. The rearrangement joins TRBV19 to TRBJ2-7; D perhaps matches TRBD2 (5 bases). This CDR3 contains 13 residues. Germline CDR1 and CDR2: LNHDA and SQIVND (reference sequence). The V end was cut by 6 bases, the J end by 6 bases, with 15 bases between. The CDR3 coding sequence is TGTGCCAGTAGCCCCGGGGTTCTAAGCGAGCAGTACTTC. Its protein is CASSPGVLSEQYF.

The chain links TRBV27 to TRBJ2-7; D gene ambiguous. V shed 6 bases and J shed 3 bases, with 15 bases lying between them. The CDR3 sequence is 14 residues long. Looked up from germline, CDR1 is MNHEY and CDR2 is SMNVEV (reference sequence). The DNA of the CDR3 is TGTGCCAGCAGGTCGGCAGCGCTTTTCTACGAGCAGTACTTC. Translating it yields CASRSAALFYEQYF.

The V and J genes are TRBV7-2 and TRBJ1-1; 9 bases match TRBD1. From germline, CDR1 is SGHTA and CDR2 FQGNSA. J was trimmed by 7 bases and V by 2 bases; bases with no gene match: 5. The CDR3 is 14 amino acids. CDR3 DNA: TGTGCCAGCAGCTTAAAGGGACAGGGCCGTGAAGCTTTCTTT. Translating it yields CASSLKGQGREAFF.

The chain has TRBV4-1 and TRBJ1-2; tentatively, D is TRBD1 (5 bases). V lost 3 bases and J lost 3, with 20 bases in between. Germline CDR1 and CDR2: MGHRA and YSYEKL. CDR3 length equals 17 residues. CDR3 amino acids: CASSQLRGSRRDYGYTF. CDR3 DNA sequence: TGCGCCAGCAGCCAGTTGCGTGGAAGCCGCAGGGACTATGGCTACACCTTC.

On this clone itself: A read error may account for a junction end that differs from germline. The V and J genes are TRBV6-5 and TRBJ1-2; D gene ambiguous. The CDR3 runs to 13 residues. The V gene's germline CDR1 is MNHEY and CDR2 SVGAGI. The chain's CDR3 is CASSYSSGYGYPF. The CDR3 DNA reads as TGTGCCAGCAGTTACTCGAGCGGCTATGGCTACCCCTTC.